These 2 T cell receptor beta chains came from one sample sequenced in a study of shared clonotypes between healthy human individuals. Repertoires were generated with immunoSEQ multiplex PCR, while TCRdb's copy carries only in-frame clones and drops some. The sample records about 480,000 clones, around 79% being singletons. Sequencing was performed on PBMCs. These receptors originate from a woman between 40 and 55 years old in good health. Some clones in this sample may be carry-over from other donors' samples.

V is TRBV5-1 and J is TRBJ2-5, with D hard to call. V lost 1 base to trimming and J lost 4 bases, with 11 bases between them. Looked up from germline, CDR1 is SGHRS and CDR2 is YFSETQ. The CDR3 length is 14 residues. The CDR3 here is CASSLKAPRETQYF. In DNA form, the CDR3 reads TGCGCCAGCAGCTTGAAAGCGCCTCGAGAGACCCAGTACTTC. Based on the CDR3 plus reference TRBV5-1 and TRBJ2-5, the full variable domain is KAGVTQTPRYLIKTRGQQVTLSCSPISGHRSVSWYQQTPGQGLQFLFEYFSETQRNKGNFPGRFSGRQFSNSRSEMNVSTLELGDSALYLCASSLKAPRETQYFGPGTRLLVL.

The CDR3 is CASTSGNTYEQYF. In DNA form, the CDR3 reads TGCGCCAGCACCTCCGGCAACACCTACGAGCAGTACTTC. The chain employs TRBV5-1 and TRBJ2-7; D is ambiguous. V lost 6 bases and J 2 bases, leaving 12 bases between the germline ends. The CDR3 spans 13 residues. Germline values: CDR1 SGHRS, CDR2 YFSETQ.